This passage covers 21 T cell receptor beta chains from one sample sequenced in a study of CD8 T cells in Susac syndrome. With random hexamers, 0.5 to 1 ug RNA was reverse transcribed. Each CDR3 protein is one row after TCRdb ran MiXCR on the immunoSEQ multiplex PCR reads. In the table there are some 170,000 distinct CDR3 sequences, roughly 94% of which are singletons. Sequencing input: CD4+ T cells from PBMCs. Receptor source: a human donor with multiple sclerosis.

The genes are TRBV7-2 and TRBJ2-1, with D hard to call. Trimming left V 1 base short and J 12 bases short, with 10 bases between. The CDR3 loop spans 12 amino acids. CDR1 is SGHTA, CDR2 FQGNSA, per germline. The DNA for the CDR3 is TGTGCCAGCAGCTTAGTGGTGCATGGGCAGTTCTTC. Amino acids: CASSLVVHGQFF.

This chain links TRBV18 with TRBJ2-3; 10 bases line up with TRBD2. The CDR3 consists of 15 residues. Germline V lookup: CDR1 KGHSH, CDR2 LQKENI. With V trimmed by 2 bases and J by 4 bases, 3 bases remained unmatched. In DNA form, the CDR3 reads TGTGCCAGCTCACCAGGACTAGCGGCAGCAGATACGCAGTATTTT. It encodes CASSPGLAAADTQYF. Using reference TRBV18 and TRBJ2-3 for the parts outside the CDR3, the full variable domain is NAGVMQNPRHLVRRRGQEARLRCSPMKGHSHVYWYRQLPEEGLKFMVYLQKENIIDESGMPKERFSAEFPKEGPSILRIQQVVRGDSAAYFCASSPGLAAADTQYFGPGTRLTVL.

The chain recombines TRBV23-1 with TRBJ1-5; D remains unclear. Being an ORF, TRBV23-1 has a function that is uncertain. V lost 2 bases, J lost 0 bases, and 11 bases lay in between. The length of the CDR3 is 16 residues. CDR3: CASSQGEQYSNQPQHF. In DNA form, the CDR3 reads TGCGCCAGCAGTCAAGGAGAACAGTATAGCAATCAGCCCCAGCATTTT.

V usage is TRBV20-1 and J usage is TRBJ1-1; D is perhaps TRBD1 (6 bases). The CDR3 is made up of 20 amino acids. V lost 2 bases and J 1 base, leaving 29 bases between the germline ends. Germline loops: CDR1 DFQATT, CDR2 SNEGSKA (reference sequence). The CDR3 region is CSARLVETGSLHRRNTEAFF. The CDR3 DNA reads TGCAGTGCTAGACTAGTCGAGACAGGATCTTTACACCGTAGGAACACTGAAGCTTTCTTT.

The CDR3 is CASSPRLAGPDNEQFF. CDR3 DNA sequence: TGTGCCAGCAGCCCCCGACTAGCGGGACCAGACAATGAGCAGTTCTTC. The genes are TRBV13 and TRBJ2-1; 11 bases are a match to TRBD2. CDR1 is PRHDT, CDR2 FYEKMQ, per germline (reference sequence). The V gene end was trimmed by 5 bases and the J gene end by 5 bases; junction bases not matched to a gene: 8. The CDR3 extends over 16 amino acids.

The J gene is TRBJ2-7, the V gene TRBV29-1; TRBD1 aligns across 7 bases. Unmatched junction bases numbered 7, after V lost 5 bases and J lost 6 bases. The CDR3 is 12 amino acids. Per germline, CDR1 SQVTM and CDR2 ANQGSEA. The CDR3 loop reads CSVTGATLEQYF. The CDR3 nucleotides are TGCAGCGTTACAGGGGCGACTCTCGAGCAGTACTTC.

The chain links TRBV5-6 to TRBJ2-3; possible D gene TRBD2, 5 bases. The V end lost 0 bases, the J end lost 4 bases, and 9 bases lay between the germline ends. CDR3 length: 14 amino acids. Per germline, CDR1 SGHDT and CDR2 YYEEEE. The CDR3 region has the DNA TGTGCCAGCAGCTTGGACGGGAATTCAGATACGCAGTATTTT. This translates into CASSLDGNSDTQYF.

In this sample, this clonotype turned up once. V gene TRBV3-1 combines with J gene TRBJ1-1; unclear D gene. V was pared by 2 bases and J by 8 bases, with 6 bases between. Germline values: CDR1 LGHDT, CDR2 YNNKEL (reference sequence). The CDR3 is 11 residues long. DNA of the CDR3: TGTGCCAGCAGCCAATCAGGCGAAGCTTTCTTT. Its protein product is CASSQSGEAFF.

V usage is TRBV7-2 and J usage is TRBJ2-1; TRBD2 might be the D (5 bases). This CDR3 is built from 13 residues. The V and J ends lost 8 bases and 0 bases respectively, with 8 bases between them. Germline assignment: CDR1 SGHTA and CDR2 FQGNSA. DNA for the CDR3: TGTGCCAGCTCTAGCAGCTCCTACAATGAGCAGTTCTTC. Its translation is CASSSSSYNEQFF. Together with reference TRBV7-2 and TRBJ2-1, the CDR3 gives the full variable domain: GAGVSQSPSNKVTEKGKDVELRCDPISGHTALYWYRQSLGQGLEFLIYFQGNSAPDKSGLPSDRFSAERTGGSVSTLTIQRTQQEDSAVYLCASSSSSYNEQFFGPGTRLTVL.

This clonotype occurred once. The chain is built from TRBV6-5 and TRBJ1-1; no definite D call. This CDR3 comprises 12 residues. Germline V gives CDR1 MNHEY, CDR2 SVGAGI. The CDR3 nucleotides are TGTACTACCGGTCGGAGGAGCACTGAAGCTTTCTTT. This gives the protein CTTGRRSTEAFF.

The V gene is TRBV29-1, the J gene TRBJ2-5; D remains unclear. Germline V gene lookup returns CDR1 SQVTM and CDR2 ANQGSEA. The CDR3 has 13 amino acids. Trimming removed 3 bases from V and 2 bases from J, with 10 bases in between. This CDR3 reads CSVETHLQETQYF. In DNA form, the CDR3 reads TGCAGCGTTGAGACGCACCTGCAAGAGACCCAGTACTTC.

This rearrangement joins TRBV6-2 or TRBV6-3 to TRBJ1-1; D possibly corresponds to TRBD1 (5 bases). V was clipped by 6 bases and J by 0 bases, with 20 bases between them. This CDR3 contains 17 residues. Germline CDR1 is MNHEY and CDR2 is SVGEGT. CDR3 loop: CASSHKGTPNMNTEAFF. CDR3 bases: TGTGCCAGCAGCCACAAGGGGACTCCGAACATGAACACTGAAGCTTTCTTT.

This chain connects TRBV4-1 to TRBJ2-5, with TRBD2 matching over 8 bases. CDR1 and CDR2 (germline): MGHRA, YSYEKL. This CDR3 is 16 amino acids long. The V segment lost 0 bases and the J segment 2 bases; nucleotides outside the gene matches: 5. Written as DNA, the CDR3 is TGCGCCAGCAGCCAAGAACTGACTAGCGCTCAAGAGACCCAGTACTTC. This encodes CASSQELTSAQETQYF.

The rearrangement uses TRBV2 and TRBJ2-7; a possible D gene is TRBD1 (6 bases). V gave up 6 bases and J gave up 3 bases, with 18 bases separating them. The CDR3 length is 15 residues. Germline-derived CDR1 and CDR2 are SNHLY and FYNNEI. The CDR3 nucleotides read TGTGCCAGCAGGGGGTCAATCCAGGGGCGCTACGAGCAGTACTTC. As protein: CASRGSIQGRYEQYF.

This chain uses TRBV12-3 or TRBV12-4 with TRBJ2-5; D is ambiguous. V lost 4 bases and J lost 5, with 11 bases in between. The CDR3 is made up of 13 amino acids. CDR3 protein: CASSSGLWETQYF. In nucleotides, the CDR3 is TGTGCCAGCAGTTCAGGATTATGGGAGACCCAGTACTTC.

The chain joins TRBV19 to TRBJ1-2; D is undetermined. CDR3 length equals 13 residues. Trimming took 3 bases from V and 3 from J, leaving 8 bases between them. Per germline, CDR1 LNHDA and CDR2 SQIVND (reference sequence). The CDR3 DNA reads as TGTGCCAGTAGTATTGGCAAAGACTATGGCTACACCTTC. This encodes CASSIGKDYGYTF.

In DNA, the CDR3 is TGTGCCTGGAGTAAGTTGGAAGCCGGGGCCAACGTCCTGACTTTC. It translates to CAWSKLEAGANVLTF. This rearrangement joins TRBV30 to TRBJ2-6; D is unclear. CDR1 GTSNPN and CDR2 SVGIG come from the germline V gene (reference sequence). The CDR3 runs to 15 residues. V was trimmed by 2 bases and J by 4 bases, leaving 12 bases between them.

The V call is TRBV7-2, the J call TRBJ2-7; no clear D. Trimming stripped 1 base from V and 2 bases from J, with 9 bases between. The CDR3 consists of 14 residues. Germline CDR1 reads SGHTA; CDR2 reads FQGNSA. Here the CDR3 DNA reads TGTGCCAGCAGCTTAGAGTTCCAGGCCTACGAGCAGTACTTC. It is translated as CASSLEFQAYEQYF.

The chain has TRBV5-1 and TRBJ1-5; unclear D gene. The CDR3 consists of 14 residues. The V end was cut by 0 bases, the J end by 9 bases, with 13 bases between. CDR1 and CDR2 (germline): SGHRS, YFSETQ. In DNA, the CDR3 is TGCGCCAGCAGCTTGGGGGAGGGCCTCGGGCCCCAGCATTTT. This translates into CASSLGEGLGPQHF.

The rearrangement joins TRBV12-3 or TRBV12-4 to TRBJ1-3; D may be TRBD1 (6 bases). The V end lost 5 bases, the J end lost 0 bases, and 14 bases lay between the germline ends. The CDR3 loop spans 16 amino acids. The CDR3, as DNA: TGTGCCAGCAGTCCGGGGGGCCCGATCTCTGGAAACACCATATATTTT. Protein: CASSPGGPISGNTIYF.

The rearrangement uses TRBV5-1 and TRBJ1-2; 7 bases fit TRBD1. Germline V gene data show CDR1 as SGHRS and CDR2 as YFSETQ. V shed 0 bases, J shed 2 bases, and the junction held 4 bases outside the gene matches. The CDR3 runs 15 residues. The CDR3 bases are TGCGCCAGCAGCTTGGGTCCGGGACAGAACTATGGCTACACCTTC. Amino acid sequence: CASSLGPGQNYGYTF.